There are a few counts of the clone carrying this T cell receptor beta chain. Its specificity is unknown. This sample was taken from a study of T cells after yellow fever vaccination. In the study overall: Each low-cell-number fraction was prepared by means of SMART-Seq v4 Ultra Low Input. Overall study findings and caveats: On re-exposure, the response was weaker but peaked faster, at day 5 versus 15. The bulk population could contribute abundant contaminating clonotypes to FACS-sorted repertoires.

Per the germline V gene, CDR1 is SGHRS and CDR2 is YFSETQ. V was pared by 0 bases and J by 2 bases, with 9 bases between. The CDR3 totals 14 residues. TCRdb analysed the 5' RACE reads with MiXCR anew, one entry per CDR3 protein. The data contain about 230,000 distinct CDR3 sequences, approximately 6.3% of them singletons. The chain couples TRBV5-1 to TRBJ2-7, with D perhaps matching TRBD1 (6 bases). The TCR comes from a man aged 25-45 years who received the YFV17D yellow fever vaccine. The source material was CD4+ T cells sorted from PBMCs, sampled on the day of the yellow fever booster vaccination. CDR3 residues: CASSLDRVTYEQYF. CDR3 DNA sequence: TGCGCCAGCAGCTTGGACAGGGTCACCTACGAGCAGTACTTC.